This entry lists 9 T cell receptor beta chains sequenced from one sample in a study of blood T cell repertoires in COVID-19. The table came from immunoSEQ multiplex PCR; TCRdb's copy has only in-frame clones and leaves some out. In the table there are roughly 260,000 clones, around nine tenths of which are singletons. The specimen sequenced was peripheral blood. These receptors all stem from a woman aged 25-40 years with COVID-19, enrolled during active disease.

V usage is TRBV14 and J usage is TRBJ2-5; TRBD2 aligns across 12 bases. The length of the CDR3 is 17 residues. The germline CDR1 and CDR2 sequences are SGHDN and FVKESK. The trim removed 0 bases at V and 5 bases at J, leaving 7 bases unmatched. CDR3 DNA sequence: TGTGCCAGCAGCCAAGATCTACTAGCGGGAGGCGGTGAGACCCAGTACTTC. The encoded protein is CASSQDLLAGGGETQYF.

The rearrangement links TRBV25-1 to TRBJ1-2; TRBD1 is a possible D gene (6 bases). The germline V gene encodes CDR1 MGHDK and CDR2 SYGVNS. V lost 9 bases, J lost 2 bases, and 22 bases lay in between. This CDR3 is built from 16 residues. CDR3 in amino acids: CASPKGGVSLNYGYTF. CDR3 bases: TGTGCCAGTCCCAAAGGGGGGGTATCCCTAAACTATGGCTACACCTTC.

The CDR3 protein is CASSYSTGREKLFF. CDR3 bases: TGTGCCAGCAGTTATTCGACAGGTAGAGAAAAACTGTTTTTT. The rearrangement joins TRBV6-5 to TRBJ1-4; tentatively, D is TRBD1 (6 bases). The CDR3 spans 14 residues. Germline values: CDR1 MNHEY, CDR2 SVGAGI. The V end lost 3 bases, the J end lost 8 bases, and 13 bases lay between the germline ends.

The chain recombines TRBV27 with TRBJ2-5; D is perhaps TRBD2 (6 bases). This CDR3 has 13 residues. The V end lost 0 bases, the J end lost 6 bases, and 8 bases lay between the germline ends. The germline gives CDR1 MNHEY, CDR2 SMNVEV (reference sequence). The CDR3 DNA sequence: TGTGCCAGCAGTTTATCTGGGGGGAAGACCCAGTACTTC. Its translation is CASSLSGGKTQYF.

V gene TRBV27 combines with J gene TRBJ1-6; a possible D gene is TRBD1 (6 bases). The germline gives CDR1 MNHEY, CDR2 SMNVEV (reference sequence). This CDR3 spans 15 amino acids. V was cut by 8 bases and J by 2 bases, with 13 bases left in between. The DNA for the CDR3 is TGTGCCAGCCGCGCAGGGGCGACCTATAATTCACCCCTCCACTTT. Translated, it gives CASRAGATYNSPLHF.

The chain employs TRBV9 and TRBJ2-7; 7 bases are a match to TRBD1. The trim removed 3 bases at V and 7 bases at J, leaving 4 bases unmatched. In germline, CDR1 is SGDLS, CDR2 YYNGEE. The CDR3 totals 12 residues. CDR3: CASSETGREQYF. CDR3 in DNA: TGTGCCAGCAGCGAGACAGGGCGGGAGCAGTACTTC. Looking up the rest from reference TRBV9 and TRBJ2-7 gives the full variable domain: DSGVTQTPKHLITATGQRVTLRCSPRSGDLSVYWYQQSLDQGLQFLIQYYNGEERAKGNILERFSAQQFPDLHSELNLSSLELGDSALYFCASSETGREQYFGPGTRLTVT.

The table lists this clone with a count of one. The CDR3 DNA sequence: TGCGCCAGCAGCCAAGATGGGGACAGAAACACTGAAGCTTTCTTT. Its protein product is CASSQDGDRNTEAFF. The chain is built from TRBV4-1 and TRBJ1-1; 7 bases are shared with TRBD1. V trimming: 0 bases; J trimming: 2 bases; junction bases outside the gene matches: 3. The CDR3 has 15 amino acids. The V gene's germline CDR1 is MGHRA and CDR2 YSYEKL.

This rearrangement joins TRBV7-3 to TRBJ2-1; 14 bases agree with TRBD2. Germline assignment: CDR1 SGHTA and CDR2 FQGTGA. This CDR3 is built from 18 residues. J lost 3 bases, V lost 0 bases, and 4 bases had no gene match. CDR3 DNA: TGTGCCAGCAGCTTAACGAAGGGACTAGCGGGAGTCTACAATGAGCAGTTCTTC. Protein sequence: CASSLTKGLAGVYNEQFF.

V and J are TRBV4-1 and TRBJ2-1; possible D gene TRBD2, 5 bases. Trimming removed 6 bases at V and 0 bases at J, with 12 bases between. The CDR3 loop spans 15 amino acids. Germline CDR1 MGHRA, CDR2 YSYEKL. The CDR3 DNA sequence: TGCGCCAGCAGGGATCTGCGGGCCTCCTACAATGAGCAGTTCTTC. Its protein is CASRDLRASYNEQFF.